This record concerns one T cell receptor (beta chain) sequence. The antigen remains unidentified. This specimen comes from a study of cytomegalovirus exposure and HLA in healthy donors. Per the germline V gene, CDR1 is KGHSH and CDR2 is LQKENI. The CDR3 covers 14 residues. The V end was cut by 4 bases, the J end by 4 bases, with 10 bases between. Points from the study as a whole: TCR beta chain V- and J-gene trimming was linked, in a later analysis, to a missense variant in DCLRE1C.

With 60 Vbeta and 13 Jbeta primers, the PCR was carried out. Repertoires were generated with immunoSEQ multiplex PCR, while TCRdb's copy carries only in-frame clones and drops some. The sample holds 200,000 to 250,000 clones, under 85% seen once. At the time of sampling, donors were nominally healthy, though unrecorded immune exposures were likely. The chain combines TRBV18 with TRBJ1-4; possibly TRBD1 for D (5 bases). The sequence was collected from a man in his fifties or sixties in good health and CMV-seronegative. Sequenced input: PBMCs. The CDR3 DNA follows: TGTGCCAGCTCACAAACGACAGATAATGAAAAACTGTTTTTT. It encodes CASSQTTDNEKLFF.